The present T cell receptor beta chain was sequenced within a study of cytomegalovirus exposure and HLA in healthy donors. Study-wide results and limits: It was taken for granted in presence/absence analyses that sequencing depth across donors was roughly uniform. The likely origin of a cluster of highly shared sequence variants was a sequencing artifact. Some TCR beta chains (roughly 160 of them) were listed as cytomegalovirus-associated.

Primers: 60 Vbeta forward and 13 Jbeta reverse. Generated by immunoSEQ multiplex PCR, the TCRdb table keeps only in-frame clones and is missing some. The sample yields under 200,000 clones, roughly 82% seen once. V was pared by 3 bases and J by 4 bases, with 9 bases of the junction left unmatched. The CDR3 loop spans 17 amino acids. CDR1 is SGDLS and CDR2 is YYNGEE in the germline V gene. Comments on this clone: The antigen is not known.

The sequencing input was PBMCs. The receptor was derived from a woman in her 50s in good health and CMV-seronegative. This rearrangement joins TRBV9 to TRBJ2-6; TRBD2 aligns across 8 bases. This CDR3 reads CASSDGLAPAGANVLTF. The CDR3 DNA reads TGTGCCAGCAGCGACGGACTAGCTCCCGCCGGGGCCAACGTCCTGACTTTC.